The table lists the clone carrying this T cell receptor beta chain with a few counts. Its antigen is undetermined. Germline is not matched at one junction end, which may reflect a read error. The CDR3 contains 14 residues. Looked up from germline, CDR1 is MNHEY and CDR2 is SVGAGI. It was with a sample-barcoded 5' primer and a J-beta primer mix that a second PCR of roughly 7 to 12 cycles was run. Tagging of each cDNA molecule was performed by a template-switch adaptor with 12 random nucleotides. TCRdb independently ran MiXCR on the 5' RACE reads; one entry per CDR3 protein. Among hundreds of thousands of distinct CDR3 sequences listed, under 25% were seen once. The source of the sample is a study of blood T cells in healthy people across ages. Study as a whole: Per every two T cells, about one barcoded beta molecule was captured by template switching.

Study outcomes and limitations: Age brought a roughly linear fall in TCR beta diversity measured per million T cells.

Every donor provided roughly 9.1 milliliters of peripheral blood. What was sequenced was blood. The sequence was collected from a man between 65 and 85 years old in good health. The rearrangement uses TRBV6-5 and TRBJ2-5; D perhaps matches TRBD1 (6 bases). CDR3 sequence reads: CASSYSNRVETQYF. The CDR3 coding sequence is TGTGCCAGTAGTTACTCGAACAGGGTAGAGACCCAGTACTTC.